These 3 T cell receptor beta chains were sequenced from one sample in a study of T cells in Graves' hyperthyroidism and ophthalmopathy. Amplified TCR beta CDR3 regions came from RNA transcripts. An initial round of RT-PCR targeting the TCR CDR3 relied on the HTBI primer set. MiXCR, applied by TCRdb to the multiplex PCR reads, yields one record per CDR3 protein. In the table there are a few hundred thousand distinct CDR3 sequences, 40% to 50% of which are singletons. Material: peripheral blood or thyroid tissue (not recorded which). All receptors derive from an adult woman with Graves' disease, either hyperthyroidism or ophthalmopathy (not recorded which).

The rearrangement links TRBV10-3 to TRBJ2-2, with D hard to call. This CDR3 has 11 residues. The germline V gene encodes CDR1 ENHRY and CDR2 SYGVKD. The ends were cut back, 6 bases at V and 3 bases at J, with 2 bases in the middle. The CDR3 reads CAIRHTGELFF. The CDR3 DNA sequence: TGTGCCATCAGGCACACCGGGGAGCTGTTTTTT.

The chain uses TRBV29-1 and TRBJ1-2; no clear D gene. CDR1 and CDR2 from the germline V gene are SQVTM and ANQGSEA. V was cut by 0 bases and J by 2 bases, with 13 bases left in between. This CDR3 region has 15 residues. CDR3 loop: CSVEDQHSRNYGYTF. The CDR3, as DNA: TGCAGCGTTGAAGATCAGCACAGCCGGAACTATGGCTACACCTTC.

The chain combines TRBV30 with TRBJ1-1; D call uncertain. CDR1 is GTSNPN, CDR2 SVGIG, per germline (reference sequence). V lost 0 bases to trimming and J lost 0 bases, with 20 bases between them. The CDR3 totals 18 residues. CDR3: CAWSVLPIMTRMNTEAFF. The CDR3 DNA is TGTGCCTGGAGTGTACTCCCTATTATGACAAGAATGAACACTGAAGCTTTCTTT.